The entry that follows covers one T cell receptor (beta chain) sequence. Antigen: not known. The table came from immunoSEQ multiplex PCR; TCRdb's copy has only in-frame clones and leaves some out. The sample holds 45,000 to 70,000 clones, 85% to 95% seen once. The junction had 2 bases not matched to a gene; V was cut back by 2 bases and J by 7 bases. Germline V gene lookup returns CDR1 SGHTA and CDR2 FQGNSA. The CDR3 consists of 13 residues. The data were obtained in a study of cytomegalovirus exposure and HLA in healthy donors. Whole-study context: Per a later analysis, the approximately 600 first-cohort and some 130 validation repertoires shared one platform. Whole-study results and caveats: A few CMV-associated chains proved CMV antigen-specific in vitro. The authors enumerated roughly 160 TCR beta chains as linked to cytomegalovirus.

The sequence was obtained from a woman younger than 35 in good health and CMV-seronegative. V usage is TRBV7-2 and J usage is TRBJ1-2; TRBD1 aligns across 9 bases. The specimen was PBMCs. The CDR3 nucleotides read TGTGCCAGCAGCTTATTGACAGGGGGTGGCTACACCTTC. It translates to CASSLLTGGGYTF.